The TCR beta chain under discussion was sequenced for a study of Ad26.COV2.S vaccination and SARS-CoV-2 variants. Study at large: Among those in the COV1001 Ad26.COV2.S trial arm was the donor.

The table came from immunoSEQ multiplex PCR; TCRdb's copy has only in-frame clones and leaves some out. The sample records more than 350,000 clones, 80% to 95% being singletons. CDR3 length: 16 residues. Germline values: CDR1 LGHNA, CDR2 YNFKEQ. V lost 0 bases and J lost 4; bases outside the gene matches: 5. Treatment reported: 15 to 20 received Ad26.COV2.S at low or high dose, single or two shots; several received placebo; per-sample allocation not given. Samples were taken on day 63 after the first vaccine or placebo injection. This clone has just a few counts. The rearrangement uses TRBV4-2 and TRBJ2-7; 11 positions agree with TRBD1. This sample comprised peripheral blood, obtained in a trial of Ad26.COV2.S vaccine versus placebo. The receptor comes from a person between 18 and 65 years old who received the Ad26.COV2.S COVID-19 vaccine or a placebo. The DNA for the CDR3 is TGTGCCAGCAGCCAAGAAGCCGGGACAGGGGGGTACGAGCAGTACTTC. Amino acid sequence: CASSQEAGTGGYEQYF.